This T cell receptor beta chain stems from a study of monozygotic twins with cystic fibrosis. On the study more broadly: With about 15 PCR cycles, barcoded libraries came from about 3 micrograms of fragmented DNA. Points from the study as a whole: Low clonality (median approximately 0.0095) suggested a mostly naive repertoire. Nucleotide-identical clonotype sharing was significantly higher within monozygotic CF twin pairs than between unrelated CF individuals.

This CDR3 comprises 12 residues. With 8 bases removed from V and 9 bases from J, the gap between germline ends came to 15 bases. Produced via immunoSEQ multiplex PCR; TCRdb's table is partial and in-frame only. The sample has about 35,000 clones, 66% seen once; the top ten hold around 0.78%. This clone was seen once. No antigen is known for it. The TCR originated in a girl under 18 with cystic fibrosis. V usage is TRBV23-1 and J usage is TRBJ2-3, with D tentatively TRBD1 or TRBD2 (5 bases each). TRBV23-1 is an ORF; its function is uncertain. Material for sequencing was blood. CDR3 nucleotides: TGCGCCAGCGGGACGTTCGAAGGGACGCAGTATTTT. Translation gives CASGTFEGTQYF.